The TCR beta chain described here comes from a study of shared clonotypes between healthy human individuals. The data were produced by immunoSEQ multiplex PCR, yet TCRdb's version contains in-frame clones alone and is incomplete. The sample includes over a million clones, approximately 76% of them seen just once. This CDR3 contains 12 residues. The germline gives CDR1 SEHNR, CDR2 FQNEAQ (reference sequence). Deletions cut 2 bases from V and 5 bases from J, with 6 bases between. Source material: memory CD4+ T cells sorted from blood. The subset here: CD45RA-negative fraction. This chain uses TRBV7-9 with TRBJ2-5; D gene uncertain. The source of this sequence is a man aged 18 to 30 in good health. The CDR3: CASSLYSETQYF. The CDR3 nucleotides read TGTGCCAGCAGCTTATATTCGGAGACCCAGTACTTC.